What follows are 20 T cell receptor beta chains derived from one specimen sequenced in a study of T cells in localized non-small cell lung cancer. Repertoires were generated with immunoSEQ multiplex PCR, while TCRdb's copy carries only in-frame clones and drops some. The sample has 25,000 to 35,000 clones; about 90% are singletons. Specimen: PBMCs, collected before any cancer treatment. The receptors were gathered from a man aged 35-69 years with stage II lung adenocarcinoma.

The genes are TRBV30 and TRBJ1-2; D not resolved. Trimming took off 4 bases at V and 5 bases at J, with 14 bases between the two ends. The CDR3 spans 13 residues. Germline CDR1 GTSNPN, CDR2 SVGIG (reference sequence). The DNA for the CDR3 is TGTGCCTGGACATTTGGTCGCGGTTATGGCTACACCTTC. Translation: CAWTFGRGYGYTF.

The chain couples TRBV6-4 to TRBJ2-2; 7 nucleotides align to TRBD2. This CDR3 spans 21 amino acids. V shed 2 bases and J 1 base; nucleotides not matched to a gene: 19. Per germline, CDR1 MRHNA and CDR2 SNTAGT. The CDR3 DNA reads as TGTGCCAGCAGTGACAACTTGGGACGTATTGGAGCGGGATGGAACACCGGGGAGCTGTTTTTT. Residues: CASSDNLGRIGAGWNTGELFF.

V usage is TRBV27 and J usage is TRBJ2-2; 12 nucleotides align to TRBD2. Per germline, CDR1 MNHEY and CDR2 SMNVEV (reference sequence). The trim removed 5 bases at V and 1 base at J, leaving 11 bases unmatched. The CDR3 length is 19 residues. The CDR3: CASSPRGLAGLRNTGELFF. CDR3 nucleotide sequence: TGTGCCAGCAGTCCGCGAGGACTAGCGGGACTGAGGAACACCGGGGAGCTGTTTTTT.

The chain employs TRBV9 and TRBJ2-1; TRBD2 matches at 13 bases. CDR1 SGDLS and CDR2 YYNGEE come from the germline V gene. CDR3 length: 16 residues. Germline trimming cut 3 bases from V and 9 bases from J; bases unmatched to any gene: 9. The CDR3 DNA reads as TGTGCCAGCAGCGGCGCGGGACTAGCGGGAATGGGTGAGCAGTTCTTC. The encoded protein is CASSGAGLAGMGEQFF.

The chain combines TRBV27 with TRBJ1-1; perhaps TRBD1 as D (5 bases). The CDR3 is 17 amino acids. Germline loops: CDR1 MNHEY, CDR2 SMNVEV (reference sequence). The ends were cut back, 3 bases at V and 3 bases at J, with 20 bases in the middle. The CDR3 region is CASSLYAAGVWDTEAFF. CDR3 in DNA: TGTGCCAGCAGTTTGTATGCCGCGGGGGTGTGGGACACTGAAGCTTTCTTT.

This chain uses TRBV19 with TRBJ2-3; D possibly corresponds to TRBD2 (5 bases). The CDR3 extends over 17 amino acids. Trimming removed 7 bases from V and 4 bases from J, with 24 bases in between. Germline V lookup: CDR1 LNHDA, CDR2 SQIVND (reference sequence). CDR3 protein: CASNGGLRSGLSDTQYF. As DNA, the CDR3 is TGTGCCAGTAATGGCGGTTTAAGAAGCGGTCTATCAGATACGCAGTATTTT. The whole variable domain, filled in from reference TRBV19 and TRBJ2-3, reads DGGITQSPKYLFRKEGQNVTLSCEQNLNHDAMYWYRQDPGQGLRLIYYSQIVNDFQKGDIAEGYSVSREKKESFPLTVTSAQKNPTAFYLCASNGGLRSGLSDTQYFGPGTRLTVL.

The rearrangement uses TRBV2 and TRBJ1-5; weak D call: TRBD1 (6 bases). This CDR3 contains 15 residues. V lost 4 bases and J lost 0, with 10 bases in between. From germline, CDR1 is SNHLY and CDR2 FYNNEI. Written as DNA, the CDR3 is TGTGCCAGCAGTGTAGGACAGCCTAGCAATCAGCCCCAGCATTTT. It translates to CASSVGQPSNQPQHF. Drawing the rest from reference TRBV2 and TRBJ1-5, the complete variable domain is EPEVTQTPSHQVTQMGQEVILRCVPISNHLYFYWYRQILGQKVEFLVSFYNNEISEKSEIFDDQFSVERPDGSNFTLKIRSTKLEDSAMYFCASSVGQPSNQPQHFGDGTRLSIL.

The chain links TRBV4-2 to TRBJ2-7, with D possibly matching TRBD2 (6 bases). Trimming removed 1 base at V and 7 bases at J, with 17 bases between. The germline V gene has CDR1 LGHNA and CDR2 YNFKEQ. The CDR3 length is 15 residues. CDR3 in amino acids: CASSQVGLGAGEQYF. The CDR3 DNA reads as TGTGCCAGCAGCCAAGTGGGACTTGGGGCGGGGGAGCAGTACTTC.

The J gene is TRBJ2-3, the V gene TRBV5-1; D uncertain. The CDR3 length is 14 residues. Germline V lookup: CDR1 SGHRS, CDR2 YFSETQ. Deletions cut 3 bases from V and 0 bases from J, with 8 bases between. CDR3 sequence reads: CASSWTTSTDTQYF. The CDR3 DNA sequence: TGCGCCAGCAGCTGGACGACAAGCACAGATACGCAGTATTTT.

The genes are TRBV7-9 and TRBJ2-1, with 8 bases matching TRBD1. Germline assignment: CDR1 SEHNR and CDR2 FQNEAQ (reference sequence). Losses at the gene ends were 2 bases for V and 0 bases for J; bases not matched to a gene: 12. This CDR3 contains 19 residues. The DNA of the CDR3 is TGTGCCAGCAGCTTATTCGGCAGGGGGCCCACGAGCTCCTACAATGAGCAGTTCTTC. It specifies CASSLFGRGPTSSYNEQFF.

The rearrangement joins TRBV10-3 to TRBJ2-1; weak D call: TRBD2 (6 bases). The CDR3 is made up of 14 amino acids. CDR1 is ENHRY, CDR2 SYGVKD, per germline. V was clipped by 5 bases and J by 7 bases, with 15 bases between them. CDR3 amino acids: CAISHSGGGNEQFF. As DNA, the CDR3 is TGTGCCATCAGTCACTCCGGGGGTGGGAATGAGCAGTTCTTC.

The chain joins TRBV4-3 to TRBJ2-1; D unresolved. V shed 1 base and J shed 0 bases, with 7 bases lying between them. The CDR3 is 15 amino acids. Per the germline V gene, CDR1 is LGHNA and CDR2 is YSLEER. The CDR3 loop reads CASSQGDLSYNEQFF. The CDR3 bases are TGCGCCAGCAGCCAAGGAGATCTCTCCTACAATGAGCAGTTCTTC.

The rearrangement links TRBV27 to TRBJ1-4; D is perhaps TRBD1 (5 bases). CDR1 is MNHEY, CDR2 SMNVEV, per germline (reference sequence). The CDR3 is 15 amino acids. V was cut by 6 bases and J by 7 bases, with 18 bases left in between. CDR3 protein: CASREQGGGLEKLFF. CDR3 sequence (DNA): TGTGCCAGCAGGGAGCAGGGAGGAGGACTTGAAAAACTGTTTTTT.

The J gene is TRBJ2-1, the V gene TRBV9, with 10 bases identical to TRBD2. This CDR3 contains 15 residues. Per the germline V gene, CDR1 is SGDLS and CDR2 is YYNGEE. V shed 2 bases, J shed 8 bases, and the junction held 7 bases outside the gene matches. This CDR3 is CASSVLAGEKDEQFF. The CDR3 bases are TGTGCCAGCAGCGTTCTAGCGGGAGAGAAGGATGAGCAGTTCTTC.

The chain joins TRBV7-2 to TRBJ1-3; D call uncertain. This CDR3 has 15 residues. Germline V gene sequence: CDR1 SGHTA, CDR2 FQGNSA. V was trimmed by 2 bases and J by 1 base, leaving 9 bases between them. CDR3 sequence: CASSLNQISGNTIYF. Here the CDR3 DNA reads TGTGCCAGCAGCTTAAACCAGATATCTGGAAACACCATATATTTT.

This chain uses TRBV6-1 with TRBJ1-1; D is unresolved. Per germline, CDR1 MNHNS and CDR2 SASEGT. The CDR3 loop spans 14 amino acids. Trimming shortened V by 4 bases and J by 6 bases, and 15 bases separated the two germline ends. The CDR3 region has the DNA TGTGCCAGCAGTGTCCCGGGCCGAGTCCCTGAAGCTTTCTTT. Amino acids: CASSVPGRVPEAFF.

The chain joins TRBV29-1 to TRBJ1-2; D perhaps matches TRBD1 (6 bases). Germline CDR1 SQVTM, CDR2 ANQGSEA. V lost 5 bases and J 6 bases, leaving 13 bases between the germline ends. This CDR3 region has 12 residues. CDR3 region: CSVKGGIDGYTF. The DNA for the CDR3 is TGCAGCGTTAAGGGGGGGATTGATGGCTACACCTTC.

The chain employs TRBV5-1 and TRBJ1-2, with D perhaps TRBD1 (5 bases). CDR1 is SGHRS and CDR2 is YFSETQ in the germline V gene. Trimming removed 0 bases at V and 4 bases at J, with 13 bases between. The CDR3 is made up of 15 amino acids. CDR3 DNA sequence: TGCGCCAGCAGCTTGGCCGGGGGGAAAGGCTATGGCTACACCTTC. Encoded protein: CASSLAGGKGYGYTF.

The CDR3 sequence: CASSPVDRGSNYGYTF. The CDR3 region has the DNA TGTGCCAGCAGCCCGGTGGACAGGGGATCTAACTATGGCTACACCTTC. The V call is TRBV7-2, the J call TRBJ1-2, with TRBD1 matching over 9 bases. The CDR3 covers 16 residues. V dropped 5 bases and J dropped 0; count of bases not matched to a gene: 7. Germline V gives CDR1 SGHTA, CDR2 FQGNSA.

The CDR3 loop is CASSLAQETQYF. CDR3 coding DNA: TGTGCCAGCAGCTTAGCGCAAGAGACCCAGTACTTC. This chain links TRBV7-8 with TRBJ2-5; D remains ambiguous. The CDR3 runs to 12 residues. Trimming left V 0 bases short and J 2 bases short, with 1 base between. Germline assignment: CDR1 SGHVS and CDR2 FQNEAQ. Full variable domain (missing parts from reference TRBV7-8 and TRBJ2-5): GAGVSQSPRYKVAKRGQDVALRCDPISGHVSLFWYQQALGQGPEFLTYFQNEAQLDKSGLPSDRFFAERPEGSVSTLKIQRTQQEDSAVYLCASSLAQETQYFGPGTRLLVL.